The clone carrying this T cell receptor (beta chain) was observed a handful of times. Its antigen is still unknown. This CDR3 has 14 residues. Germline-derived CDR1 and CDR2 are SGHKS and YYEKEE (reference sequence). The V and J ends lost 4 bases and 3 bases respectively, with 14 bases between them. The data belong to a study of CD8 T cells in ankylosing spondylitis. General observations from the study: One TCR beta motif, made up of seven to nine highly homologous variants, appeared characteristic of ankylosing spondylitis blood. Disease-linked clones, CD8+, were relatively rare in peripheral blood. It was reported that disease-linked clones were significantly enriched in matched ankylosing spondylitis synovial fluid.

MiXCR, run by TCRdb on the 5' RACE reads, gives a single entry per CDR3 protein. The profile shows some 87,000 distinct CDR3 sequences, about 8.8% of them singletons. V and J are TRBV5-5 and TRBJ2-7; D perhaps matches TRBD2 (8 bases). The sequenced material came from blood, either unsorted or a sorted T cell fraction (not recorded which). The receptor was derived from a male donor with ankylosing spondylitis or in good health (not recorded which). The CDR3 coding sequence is TGTGCCAGCAGCCGGGAGGGGGCCCTCTACGAGCAGTACTTC. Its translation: CASSREGALYEQYF.